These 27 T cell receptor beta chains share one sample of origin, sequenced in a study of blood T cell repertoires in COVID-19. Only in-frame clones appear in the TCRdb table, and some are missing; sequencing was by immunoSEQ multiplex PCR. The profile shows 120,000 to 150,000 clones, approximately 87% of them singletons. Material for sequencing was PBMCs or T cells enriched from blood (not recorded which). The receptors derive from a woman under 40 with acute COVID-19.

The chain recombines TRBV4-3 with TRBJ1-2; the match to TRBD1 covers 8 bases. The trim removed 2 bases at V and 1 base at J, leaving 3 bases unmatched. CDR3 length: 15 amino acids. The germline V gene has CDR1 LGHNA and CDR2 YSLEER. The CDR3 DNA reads TGCGCCAGCAGCCAACGGACAGGGAATAACTATGGCTACACCTTC. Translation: CASSQRTGNNYGYTF.

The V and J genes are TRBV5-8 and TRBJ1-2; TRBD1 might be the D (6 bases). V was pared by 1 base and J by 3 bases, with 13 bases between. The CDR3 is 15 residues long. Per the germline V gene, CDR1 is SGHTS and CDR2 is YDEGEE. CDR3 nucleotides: TGTGCCAGCAGCTTGTATCGAGGGGGGGACTATGGCTACACCTTC. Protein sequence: CASSLYRGGDYGYTF.

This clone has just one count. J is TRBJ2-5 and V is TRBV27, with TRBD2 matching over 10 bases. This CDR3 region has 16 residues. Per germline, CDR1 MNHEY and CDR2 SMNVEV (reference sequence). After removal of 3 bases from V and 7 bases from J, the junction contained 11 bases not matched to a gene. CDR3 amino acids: CASSFRTSGAGGTQYF. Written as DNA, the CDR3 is TGTGCCAGCAGTTTTCGGACTAGCGGAGCCGGGGGGACCCAGTACTTC.

CDR3 amino acids: CASSLFLAETTDTQYF. In nucleotides, the CDR3 is TGTGCCAGCAGCTTGTTCCTAGCGGAAACCACAGATACGCAGTATTTT. The chain links TRBV5-4 to TRBJ2-3, with 7 positions matching TRBD2. This CDR3 has 16 residues. The V segment lost 1 base and the J segment 2 bases; nucleotides outside the gene matches: 7. The germline V gene has CDR1 SGHNT and CDR2 YYREEE (reference sequence).

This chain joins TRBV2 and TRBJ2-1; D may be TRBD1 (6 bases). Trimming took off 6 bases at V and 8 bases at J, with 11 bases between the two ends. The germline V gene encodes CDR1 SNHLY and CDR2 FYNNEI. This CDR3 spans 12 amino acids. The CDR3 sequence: CASSGDTHEQFF. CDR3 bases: TGTGCCAGCAGCGGGGACACCCATGAGCAGTTCTTC.

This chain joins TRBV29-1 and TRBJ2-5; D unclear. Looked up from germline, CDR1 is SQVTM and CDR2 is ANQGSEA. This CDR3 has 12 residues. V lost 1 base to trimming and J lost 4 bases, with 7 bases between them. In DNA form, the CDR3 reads TGCAGCGTTGAAGGACTGAGAGAGACCCAGTACTTC. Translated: CSVEGLRETQYF. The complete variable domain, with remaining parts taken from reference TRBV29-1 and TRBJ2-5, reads SAVISQKPSRDICQRGTSLTIQCQVDSQVTMMFWYRQQPGQSLTLIATANQGSEATYESGFVIDKFPISRPNLTFSTLTVSNMSPEDSSIYLCSVEGLRETQYFGPGTRLLVL.

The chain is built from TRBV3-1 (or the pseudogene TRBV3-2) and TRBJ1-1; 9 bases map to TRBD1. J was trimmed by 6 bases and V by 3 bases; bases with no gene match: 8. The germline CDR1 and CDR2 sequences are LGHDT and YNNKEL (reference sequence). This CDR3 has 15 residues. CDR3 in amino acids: CASSQVDRGSAEAFF. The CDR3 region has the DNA TGTGCCAGCAGCCAGGTAGACAGGGGGTCAGCTGAAGCTTTCTTT.

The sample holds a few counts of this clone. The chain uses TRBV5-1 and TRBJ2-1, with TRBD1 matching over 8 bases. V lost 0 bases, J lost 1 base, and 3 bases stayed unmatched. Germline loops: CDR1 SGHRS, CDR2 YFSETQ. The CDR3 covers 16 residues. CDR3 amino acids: CASSLDTGGSYNEQFF. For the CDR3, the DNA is TGCGCCAGCAGCTTGGACACAGGGGGGTCCTACAATGAGCAGTTCTTC.

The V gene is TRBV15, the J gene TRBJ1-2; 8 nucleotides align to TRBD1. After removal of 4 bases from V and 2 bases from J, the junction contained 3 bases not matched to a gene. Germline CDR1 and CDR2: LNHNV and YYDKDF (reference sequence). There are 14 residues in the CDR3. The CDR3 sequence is CATSKGTGNYGYTF. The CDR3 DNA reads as TGTGCCACCAGCAAGGGGACAGGCAACTATGGCTACACCTTC.

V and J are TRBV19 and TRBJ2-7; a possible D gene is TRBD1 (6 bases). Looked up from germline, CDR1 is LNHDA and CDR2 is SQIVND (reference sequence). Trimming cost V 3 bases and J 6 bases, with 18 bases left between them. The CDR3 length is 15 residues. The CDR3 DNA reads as TGTGCCAGTAGTATTACCCCACAGGGTCTCTCCGAGCAGTACTTC. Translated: CASSITPQGLSEQYF.

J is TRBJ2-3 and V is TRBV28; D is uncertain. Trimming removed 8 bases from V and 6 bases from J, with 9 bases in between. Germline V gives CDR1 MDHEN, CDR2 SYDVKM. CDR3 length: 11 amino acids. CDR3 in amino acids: CASSRLDTQYF. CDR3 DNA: TGTGCCAGCTCTCGGTTGGATACGCAGTATTTT.

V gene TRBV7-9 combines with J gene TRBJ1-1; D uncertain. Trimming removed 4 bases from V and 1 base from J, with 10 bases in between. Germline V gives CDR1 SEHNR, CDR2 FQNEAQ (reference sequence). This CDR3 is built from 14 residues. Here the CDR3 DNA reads TGTGCCAGCAGCTCCCCCTCCAGGAACACTGAAGCTTTCTTT. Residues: CASSSPSRNTEAFF.

The CDR3 spells CASSGSGGEQFF. The DNA for the CDR3 is TGTGCCAGCAGTGGGAGTGGTGGTGAGCAGTTCTTC. The chain is built from TRBV6-2 or TRBV6-3 and TRBJ2-1; TRBD2 is a possible D gene (5 bases). V was cut by 5 bases and J by 9 bases, with 11 bases left in between. Germline V gene lookup returns CDR1 MNHEY and CDR2 SVGEGT. This CDR3 is 12 amino acids long.

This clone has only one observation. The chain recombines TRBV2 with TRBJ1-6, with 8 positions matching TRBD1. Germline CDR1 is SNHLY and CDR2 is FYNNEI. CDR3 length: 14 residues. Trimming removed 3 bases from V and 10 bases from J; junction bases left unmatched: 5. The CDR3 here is CASSDRTGSSPLHF. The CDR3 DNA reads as TGTGCCAGCAGTGATCGGACAGGGAGCTCACCCCTCCACTTT. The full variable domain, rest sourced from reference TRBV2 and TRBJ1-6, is EPEVTQTPSHQVTQMGQEVILRCVPISNHLYFYWYRQILGQKVEFLVSFYNNEISEKSEIFDDQFSVERPDGSNFTLKIRSTKLEDSAMYFCASSDRTGSSPLHFGNGTRLTVT.

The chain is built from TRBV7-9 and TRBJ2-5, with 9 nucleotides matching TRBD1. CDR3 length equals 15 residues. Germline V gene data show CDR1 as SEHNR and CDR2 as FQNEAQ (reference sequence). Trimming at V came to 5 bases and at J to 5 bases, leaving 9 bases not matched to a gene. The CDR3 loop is CASSLAGDRDETQYF. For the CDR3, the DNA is TGTGCCAGCAGCCTTGCAGGGGACAGGGATGAGACCCAGTACTTC.

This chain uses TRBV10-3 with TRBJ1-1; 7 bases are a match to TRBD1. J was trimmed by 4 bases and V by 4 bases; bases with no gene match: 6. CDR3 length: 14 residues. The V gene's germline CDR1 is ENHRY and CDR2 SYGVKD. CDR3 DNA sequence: TGTGCCATCAGTGCTAGACAGGGTCCCACTGAAGCTTTCTTT. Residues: CAISARQGPTEAFF.

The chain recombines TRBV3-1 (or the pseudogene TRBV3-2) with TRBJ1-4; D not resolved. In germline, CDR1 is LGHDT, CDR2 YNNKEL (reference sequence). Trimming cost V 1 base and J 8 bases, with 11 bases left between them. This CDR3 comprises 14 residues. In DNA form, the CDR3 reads TGTGCCAGCAGCCAAGGGAGAGGAGGAGAAAAACTGTTTTTT. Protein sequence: CASSQGRGGEKLFF.

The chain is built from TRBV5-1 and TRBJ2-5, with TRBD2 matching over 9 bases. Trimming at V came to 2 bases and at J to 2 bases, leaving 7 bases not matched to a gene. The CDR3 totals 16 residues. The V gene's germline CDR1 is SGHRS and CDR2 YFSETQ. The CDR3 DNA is TGCGCCAGCAGCTTCTCTCGAGCGGGAGGACAAGAGACCCAGTACTTC. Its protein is CASSFSRAGGQETQYF.

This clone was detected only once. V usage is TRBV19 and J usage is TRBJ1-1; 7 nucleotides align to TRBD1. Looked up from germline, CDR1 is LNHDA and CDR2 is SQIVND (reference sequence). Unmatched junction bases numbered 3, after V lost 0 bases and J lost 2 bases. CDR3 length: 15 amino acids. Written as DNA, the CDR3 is TGTGCCAGTAGTATAGAGAACAGGGGAAACACTGAAGCTTTCTTT. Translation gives CASSIENRGNTEAFF.

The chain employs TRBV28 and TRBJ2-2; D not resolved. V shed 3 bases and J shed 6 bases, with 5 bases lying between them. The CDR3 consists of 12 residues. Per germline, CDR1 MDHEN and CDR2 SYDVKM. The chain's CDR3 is CASSFVAGELFF. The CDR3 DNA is TGTGCCAGCAGTTTTGTAGCCGGGGAGCTGTTTTTT.

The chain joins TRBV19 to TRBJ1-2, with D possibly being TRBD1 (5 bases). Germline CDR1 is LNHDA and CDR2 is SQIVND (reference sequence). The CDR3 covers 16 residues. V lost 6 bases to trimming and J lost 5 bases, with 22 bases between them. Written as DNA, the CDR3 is TGTGCCAGTAGGGGATCGACAGCGGGGAGTTCATATGGCTACACCTTC. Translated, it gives CASRGSTAGSSYGYTF.

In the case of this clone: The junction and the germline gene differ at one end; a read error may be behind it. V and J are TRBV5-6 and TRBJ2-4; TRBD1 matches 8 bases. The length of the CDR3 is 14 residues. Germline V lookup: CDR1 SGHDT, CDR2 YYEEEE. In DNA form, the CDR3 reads TGTGCCGGCAGCCTAGGACAGGGCGGGATCATTCAGTACTTC. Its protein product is CAGSLGQGGIIQYF.

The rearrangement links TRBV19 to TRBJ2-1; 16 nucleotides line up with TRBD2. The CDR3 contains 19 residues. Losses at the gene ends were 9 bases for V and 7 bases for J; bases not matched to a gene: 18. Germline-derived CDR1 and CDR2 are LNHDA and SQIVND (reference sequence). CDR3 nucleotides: TGTGCCAGCGCTCTACCGACCGGGACTAGCGGGAGGGCCCGAAATGAGCAGTTCTTC. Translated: CASALPTGTSGRARNEQFF.

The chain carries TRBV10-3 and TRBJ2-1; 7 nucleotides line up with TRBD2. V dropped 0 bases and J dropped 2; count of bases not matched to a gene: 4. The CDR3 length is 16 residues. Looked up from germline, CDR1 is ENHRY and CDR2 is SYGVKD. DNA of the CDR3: TGTGCCATCAGTGAGTCGTACGGGACTACCTACAATGAGCAGTTCTTC. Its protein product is CAISESYGTTYNEQFF.

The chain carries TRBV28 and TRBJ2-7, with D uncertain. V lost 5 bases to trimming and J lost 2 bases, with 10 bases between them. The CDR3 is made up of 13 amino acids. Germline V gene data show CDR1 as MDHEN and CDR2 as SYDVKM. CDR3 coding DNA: TGTGCCAGCAGTAAATCCCCTACCTACGAGCAGTACTTC. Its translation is CASSKSPTYEQYF.

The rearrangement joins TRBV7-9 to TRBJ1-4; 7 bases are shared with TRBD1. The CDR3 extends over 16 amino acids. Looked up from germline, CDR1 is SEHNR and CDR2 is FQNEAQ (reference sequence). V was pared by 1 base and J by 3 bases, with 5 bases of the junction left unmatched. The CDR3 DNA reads TGTGCCAGCAGCTTAGGAGGGGGCCTTGCTAATGAAAAACTGTTTTTT. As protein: CASSLGGGLANEKLFF.

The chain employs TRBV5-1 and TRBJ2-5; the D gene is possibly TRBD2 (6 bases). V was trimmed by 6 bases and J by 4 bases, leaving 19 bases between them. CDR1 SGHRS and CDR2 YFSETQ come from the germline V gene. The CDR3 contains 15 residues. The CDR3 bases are TGCGCCAGCACCCGGCGGGAAGGGGTTAGAGAGACCCAGTACTTC. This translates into CASTRREGVRETQYF.